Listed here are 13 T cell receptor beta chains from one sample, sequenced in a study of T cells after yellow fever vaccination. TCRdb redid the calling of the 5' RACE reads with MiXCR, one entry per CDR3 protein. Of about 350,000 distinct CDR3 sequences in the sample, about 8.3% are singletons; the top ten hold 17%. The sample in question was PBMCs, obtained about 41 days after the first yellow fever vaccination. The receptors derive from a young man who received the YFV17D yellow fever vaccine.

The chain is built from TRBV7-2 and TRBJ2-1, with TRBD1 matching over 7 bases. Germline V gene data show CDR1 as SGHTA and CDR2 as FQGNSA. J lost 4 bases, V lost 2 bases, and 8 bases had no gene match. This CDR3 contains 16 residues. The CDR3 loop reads CASSLRIDRDYNEQFF. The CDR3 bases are TGTGCCAGCAGCTTACGGATAGACAGGGATTACAATGAGCAGTTCTTC. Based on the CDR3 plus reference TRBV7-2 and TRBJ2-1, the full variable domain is GAGVSQSPSNKVTEKGKDVELRCDPISGHTALYWYRQSLGQGLEFLIYFQGNSAPDKSGLPSDRFSAERTGGSVSTLTIQRTQQEDSAVYLCASSLRIDRDYNEQFFGPGTRLTVL.

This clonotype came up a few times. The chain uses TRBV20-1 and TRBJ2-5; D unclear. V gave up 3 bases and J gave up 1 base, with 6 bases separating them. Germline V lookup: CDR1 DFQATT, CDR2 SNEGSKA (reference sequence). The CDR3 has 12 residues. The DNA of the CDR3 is TGCAGTGCTAGTCTCCGCCAAGAGACCCAGTACTTC. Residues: CSASLRQETQYF.

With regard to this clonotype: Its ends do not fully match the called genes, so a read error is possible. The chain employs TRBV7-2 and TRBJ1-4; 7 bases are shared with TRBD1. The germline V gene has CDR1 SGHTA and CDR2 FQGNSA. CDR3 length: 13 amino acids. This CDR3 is CASSPRGQEKPFF. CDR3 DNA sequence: TGTGCCAGCAGCCCCCGTGGACAGGAAAAACCGTTTTTT.

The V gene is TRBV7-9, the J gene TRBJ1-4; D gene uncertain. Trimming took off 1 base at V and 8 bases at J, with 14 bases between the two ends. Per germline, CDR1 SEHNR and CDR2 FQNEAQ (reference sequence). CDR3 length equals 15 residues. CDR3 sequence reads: CASSLGLGFGEKLFF. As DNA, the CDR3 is TGTGCCAGCAGCTTAGGATTGGGGTTTGGGGAAAAACTGTTTTTT.

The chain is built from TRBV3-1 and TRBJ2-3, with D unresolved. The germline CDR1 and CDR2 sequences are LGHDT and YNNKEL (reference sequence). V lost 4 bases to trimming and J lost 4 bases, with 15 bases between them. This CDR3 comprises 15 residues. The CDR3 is CASSPRPDLADTQYF. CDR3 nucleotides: TGTGCCAGCAGCCCCCGCCCGGACCTCGCAGATACGCAGTATTTT.

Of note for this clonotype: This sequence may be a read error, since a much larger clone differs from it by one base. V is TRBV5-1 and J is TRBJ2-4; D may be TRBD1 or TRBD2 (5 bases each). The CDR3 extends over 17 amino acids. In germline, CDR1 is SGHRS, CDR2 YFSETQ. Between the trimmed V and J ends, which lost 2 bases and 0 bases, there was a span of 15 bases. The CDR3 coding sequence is TGCGCCAGCAGCTTTGCCAAGGGACCTCTAGCCAAAAACATTCAGTACTTC. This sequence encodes CASSFAKGPLAKNIQYF.

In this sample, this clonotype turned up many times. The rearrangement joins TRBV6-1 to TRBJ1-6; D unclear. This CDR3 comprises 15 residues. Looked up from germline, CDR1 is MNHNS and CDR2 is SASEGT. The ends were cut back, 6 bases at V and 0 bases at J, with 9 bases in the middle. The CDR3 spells CASSPLGSYNSPLHF. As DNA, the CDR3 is TGTGCCAGCAGCCCTTTGGGCTCCTATAATTCACCCCTCCACTTT.

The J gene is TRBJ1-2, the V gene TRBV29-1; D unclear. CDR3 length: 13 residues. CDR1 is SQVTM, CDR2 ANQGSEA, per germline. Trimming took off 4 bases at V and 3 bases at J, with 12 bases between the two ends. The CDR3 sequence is CSVVWVGDYGYTF. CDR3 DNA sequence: TGCAGCGTTGTGTGGGTCGGGGACTATGGCTACACCTTC.

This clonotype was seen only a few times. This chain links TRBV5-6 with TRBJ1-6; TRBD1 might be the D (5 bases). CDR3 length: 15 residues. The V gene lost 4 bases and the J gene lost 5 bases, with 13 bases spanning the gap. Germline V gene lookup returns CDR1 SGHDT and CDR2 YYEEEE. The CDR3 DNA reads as TGTGCCAGCAGCATACCGGGACGGAATAATTCACCCCTCCACTTT. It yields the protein CASSIPGRNNSPLHF.

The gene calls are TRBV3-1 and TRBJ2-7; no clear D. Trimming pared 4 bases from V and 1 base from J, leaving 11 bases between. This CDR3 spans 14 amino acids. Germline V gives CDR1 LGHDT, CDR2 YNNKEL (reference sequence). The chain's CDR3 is CASSLTAYSYEQYV. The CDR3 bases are TGTGCCAGCAGCCTCACGGCCTATTCCTACGAGCAGTACGTC.

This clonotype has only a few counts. CDR3: CASSEGQGGATNEKLFF. CDR3 in DNA: TGTGCCAGCAGCGAAGGACAGGGAGGTGCAACTAATGAAAAACTGTTTTTT. The V gene is TRBV5-6, the J gene TRBJ1-4, with TRBD1 matching over 8 bases. V lost 4 bases to trimming and J lost 0 bases; unmatched junction nucleotides: 8. The germline gives CDR1 SGHDT, CDR2 YYEEEE. This CDR3 has 17 residues.

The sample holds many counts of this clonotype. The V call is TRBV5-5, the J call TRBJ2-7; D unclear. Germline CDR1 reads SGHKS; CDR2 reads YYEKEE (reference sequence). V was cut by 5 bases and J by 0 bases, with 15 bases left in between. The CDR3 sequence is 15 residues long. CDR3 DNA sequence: TGTGCCAGCAGACCCTCCCGGGCCTTCTCCTACGAGCAGTACGTC. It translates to CASRPSRAFSYEQYV.

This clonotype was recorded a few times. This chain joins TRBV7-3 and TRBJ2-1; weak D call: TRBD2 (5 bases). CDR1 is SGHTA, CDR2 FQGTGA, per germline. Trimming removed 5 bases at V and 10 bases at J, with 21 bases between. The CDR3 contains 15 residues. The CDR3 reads CASSQAGGPMSEQFF. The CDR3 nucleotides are TGTGCCAGCAGCCAGGCGGGCGGCCCTATGAGCGAGCAGTTCTTC. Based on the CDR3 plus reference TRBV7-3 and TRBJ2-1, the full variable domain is GAGVSQTPSNKVTEKGKYVELRCDPISGHTALYWYRQSLGQGPEFLIYFQGTGAADDSGLPNDRFFAVRPEGSVSTLKIQRTERGDSAVYLCASSQAGGPMSEQFFGPGTRLTVL.